This TCR beta chain appears in the sequencing data of a study of blood T cell repertoires in COVID-19. Study context: Researchers got acute and convalescent COVID-19 samples from the United States, Italy and Spain. Sources were T cells, B-cell-depleted T cells, or PBMCs; the material itself was cDNA or gDNA.

This clone was counted at least ten times. In the authors' methods: Quantification of nucleated cells was approximated via reference gene primer amplification. Profiled with immunoSEQ multiplex PCR; TCRdb holds only in-frame clones, not every one. V, J and clone size derive from that table, while D and trimming were established from the DNA sequence. The sample includes about 69,000 clones, roughly 73% of them seen just once. CDR1 and CDR2 from the germline V gene are MNHEY and SMNVEV (reference sequence). This CDR3 has 12 residues. V gave up 3 bases and J gave up 2 bases, with 2 bases separating them.

The sequenced sample was peripheral blood. The J gene is TRBJ2-1, the V gene TRBV27; D is unresolved. The receptor was derived from a human donor in a cohort sampled during active COVID-19. The CDR3 spells CASSFAYNEQFF. DNA of the CDR3: TGTGCCAGCAGTTTCGCCTACAATGAGCAGTTCTTC.